Each of the 8 T cell receptor beta chains below was sequenced from the same sample in a study of CD8+ T cells in alopecia areata. Extracted RNA was reverse transcribed into cDNA, the sequencing template. TCRdb's table, derived via immunoSEQ multiplex PCR, lists solely in-frame clones and lacks some. The sample includes some 100,000 clones, 35% to 45% seen only once; the top ten take approximately 3%. Specimen: CD4+ T cells sorted from blood. The receptors shown here come from a human donor with alopecia areata.

This clone was observed a handful of times. The chain uses TRBV2 and TRBJ2-3; D is uncertain. V dropped 4 bases and J dropped 4 bases, with 6 bases sitting between them. The CDR3 runs 12 residues. Germline-derived CDR1 and CDR2 are SNHLY and FYNNEI. The CDR3 here is CASSVQSDTQYF. CDR3 in DNA: TGTGCCAGCAGTGTACAGTCAGATACGCAGTATTTT.

This clone was detected a few times. V gene TRBV5-1 combines with J gene TRBJ2-5; D might be TRBD2 (5 bases). The CDR3 has 14 amino acids. V was trimmed by 0 bases and J by 4 bases, leaving 10 bases between them. Germline V gene lookup returns CDR1 SGHRS and CDR2 YFSETQ. The CDR3, as DNA: TGCGCCAGCAGCTTGGCTACGGGGTTAGAGACCCAGTACTTC. Protein product: CASSLATGLETQYF.

The gene calls are TRBV7-3 and TRBJ1-1, with TRBD1 as a possible D gene (5 bases). CDR1 and CDR2 from the germline V gene are SGHTA and FQGTGA. V was clipped by 0 bases and J by 1 base, with 9 bases between them. The CDR3 spans 15 residues. The CDR3, as DNA: TGTGCCAGCAGCTTAACCCCGGACAAGAACACTGAAGCTTTCTTT. It yields the protein CASSLTPDKNTEAFF.

There are many counts of this clone. A junction end diverges from the germline sequence, so it may reflect a read error. The chain carries TRBV7-2 and TRBJ1-1, with TRBD1 identical over 10 bases. CDR3 length: 15 residues. Germline assignment: CDR1 SGHTA and CDR2 FQGNSA. CDR3 DNA: TGTGCCAGCAGCTCCCGGACAGGGGGGAACACAGAAGCTTTCTTT. Its protein is CASSSRTGGNTEAFF. The variable domain in full, completed from reference TRBV7-2 and TRBJ1-1, reads GAGVSQSPSNKVTEKGKDVELRCDPISGHTALYWYRQSLGQGLEFLIYFQGNSAPDKSGLPSDRFSAERTGGSVSTLTIQRTQQEDSAVYLCASSSRTGGNTEAFFGQGTRLTVV.

This chain connects TRBV6-6 to TRBJ1-3, with D maybe TRBD1 (5 bases). V lost 10 bases to trimming and J lost 0 bases, with 10 bases between them. The CDR3 length is 13 residues. Germline CDR1 reads MNHNY; CDR2 reads SVGAGI (reference sequence). CDR3 region: CATSGSSGNTIYF. CDR3 sequence (DNA): TGTGCCACCTCAGGGTCCTCTGGAAACACCATATATTTT.

This clone was recorded once. The rearrangement uses TRBV5-1 and TRBJ2-1, with TRBD1 matching over 7 bases. J gave up 14 bases and V 0 bases, and 11 bases lay outside the gene matches. Germline CDR1 reads SGHRS; CDR2 reads YFSETQ. The CDR3 sequence is 14 residues long. The CDR3 reads CASSLGGTDSEKFF. DNA for the CDR3: TGCGCCAGCAGCTTGGGAGGGACAGATTCGGAAAAGTTCTTC.

The DNA of the CDR3 is TGTGCCAGCCGGGGGGCTGGGGCCAACGTCCTGACTTTC. Translation gives CASRGAGANVLTF. J is TRBJ2-6 and V is TRBV7-2, with 7 bases lining up with TRBD2. The germline gives CDR1 SGHTA, CDR2 FQGNSA. After removal of 8 bases from V and 2 bases from J, the junction contained 0 bases not matched to a gene. This CDR3 has 13 residues.

This clone has a handful of counts. The chain recombines TRBV29-1 with TRBJ2-3, with 10 bases lining up with TRBD2. CDR3 length equals 13 residues. CDR1 SQVTM and CDR2 ANQGSEA come from the germline V gene. The chain's CDR3 is CSLSGRATDTQYF. CDR3 sequence (DNA): TGCAGTCTGAGCGGGAGGGCCACAGATACGCAGTATTTT.